This TCR beta chain was profiled in a study of blood T cell repertoires in COVID-19. Study information: Acute and convalescent COVID-19 samples came from the United States, Italy and Spain.

Germline V CDR1 and CDR2: MDHEN, SYDVKM. The V end was cut by 1 base, the J end by 7 bases, with 17 bases between. This CDR3 spans 17 amino acids. In the original processing: Reference gene primers were amplified, and this amplification served to estimate nucleated cell counts. Sequencing used immunoSEQ multiplex PCR; TCRdb keeps in-frame clones, though not all of them. For V, J and clone size, that table is used; D and trimming come from the DNA. Found here are a few hundred thousand clones, about nine tenths of them singletons; the top ten hold 2% to 2.5%. Sequenced material: peripheral blood. V gene TRBV28 combines with J gene TRBJ1-6, with TRBD1 as a possible D gene (5 bases). This sequence was found in a woman in her 50s who had recovered from COVID-19. The CDR3: CASSLSYPAGRNSPLHF. CDR3 DNA sequence: TGTGCCAGCAGTTTATCTTACCCAGCGGGGCGAAATTCACCCCTCCACTTT. The complete variable domain, with remaining parts taken from reference TRBV28 and TRBJ1-6, reads DVKVTQSSRYLVKRTGEKVFLECVQDMDHENMFWYRQDPGLGLRLIYFSYDVKMKEKGDIPEGYSVSREKKERFSLILESASTNQTSMYLCASSLSYPAGRNSPLHFGNGTRLTVT.